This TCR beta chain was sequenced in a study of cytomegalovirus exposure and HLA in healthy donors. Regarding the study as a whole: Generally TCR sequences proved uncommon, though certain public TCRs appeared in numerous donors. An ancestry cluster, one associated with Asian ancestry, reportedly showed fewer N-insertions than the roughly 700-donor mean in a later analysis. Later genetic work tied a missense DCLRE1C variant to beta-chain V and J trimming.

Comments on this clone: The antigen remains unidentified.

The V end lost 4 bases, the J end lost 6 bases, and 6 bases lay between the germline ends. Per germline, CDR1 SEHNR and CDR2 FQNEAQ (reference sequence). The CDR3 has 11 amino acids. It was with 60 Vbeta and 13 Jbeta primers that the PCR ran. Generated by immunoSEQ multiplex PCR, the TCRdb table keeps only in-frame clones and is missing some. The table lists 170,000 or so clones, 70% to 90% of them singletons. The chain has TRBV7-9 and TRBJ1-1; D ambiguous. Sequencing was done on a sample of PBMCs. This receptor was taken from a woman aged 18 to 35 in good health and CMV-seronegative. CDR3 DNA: TGTGCCAGCAGCTCCAATGCTGAAGCTTTCTTT. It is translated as CASSSNAEAFF.